These 2 T cell receptor beta chains share one sample of origin, sequenced in a study of OX40 agonist ivuxolimab in advanced cancers. Libraries were prepared by immunoSEQ multiplex PCR; TCRdb keeps only in-frame clonotypes and omits some of them. Of about 64,000 clones in the sample, 80% to 85% were seen once. The starting material was CD4+ or CD8+ T cells sorted from blood, obtained in a trial of the OX40 agonist ivuxolimab. These receptors all come from an adult with an advanced solid tumor such as melanoma, head and neck, liver or kidney cancer.

The chain recombines TRBV6-1 with TRBJ2-3; weak D call: TRBD2 (6 bases). Trimming stripped 3 bases from V and 2 bases from J, with 15 bases between. This CDR3 region has 16 residues. Germline-derived CDR1 and CDR2 are MNHNS and SASEGT. CDR3 nucleotide sequence: TGTGCCAGCAGTGAGGAGGGCTGGGGGTCCACAGATACGCAGTATTTT. Residues: CASSEEGWGSTDTQYF.

The rearrangement uses TRBV6-5 and TRBJ1-2; the D is unclear. The ends were cut back, 5 bases at V and 8 bases at J, with 15 bases in the middle. The germline gives CDR1 MNHEY, CDR2 SVGAGI. There are 13 residues in the CDR3. CDR3 coding DNA: TGTGCCAGCAGTGAAGGCATCTCCTGGGGCTACACCTTC. Protein product: CASSEGISWGYTF.